These 14 T cell receptor beta chains came from one sample sequenced in a study of blood T cell repertoires in COVID-19. Data came from immunoSEQ multiplex PCR; TCRdb stores just in-frame clones and leaves some out. Of some 250,000 clones in the sample, around 80% were seen once. Sequenced: peripheral blood. The receptors come from a man aged 60-69 years with acute or convalescent COVID-19.

V usage is TRBV4-1 and J usage is TRBJ1-4; TRBD1 is a possible D gene (5 bases). Germline V CDR1 and CDR2: MGHRA, YSYEKL. This CDR3 contains 15 residues. V was shortened by 2 bases and J by 4 bases, with 11 bases between the two germline ends. CDR3 amino acids: CASSQPQGYNEKLFF. CDR3 sequence (DNA): TGCGCCAGCAGCCAACCTCAGGGATATAATGAAAAACTGTTTTTT.

Written as DNA, the CDR3 is TGTGCCAGCAGCCTCGGACTATCGGGCCGAGAGACCCAGTACTTC. It specifies CASSLGLSGRETQYF. The V call is TRBV6-6, the J call TRBJ2-5; D perhaps matches TRBD2 (6 bases). Trimming stripped 6 bases from V and 4 bases from J, with 18 bases between. Germline V CDR1 and CDR2: MNHNY, SVGAGI (reference sequence). This CDR3 is built from 15 residues.

This chain joins TRBV14 and TRBJ2-3; maybe TRBD2 (5 bases). Germline CDR1 reads SGHDN; CDR2 reads FVKESK. The CDR3 runs to 13 residues. Trimming cost V 1 base and J 4 bases, with 6 bases left between them. The CDR3 DNA is TGTGCCAGCAGCCAAGTACTAGCAGATACGCAGTATTTT. Its protein product is CASSQVLADTQYF.

This clone was observed once. The chain employs TRBV5-1 and TRBJ1-5, with 7 bases fitting TRBD1. Germline-derived CDR1 and CDR2 are SGHRS and YFSETQ. There are 14 residues in the CDR3. V shed 4 bases and J 4 bases; nucleotides not matched to a gene: 5. CDR3 coding DNA: TGCGCCAGCAGCGCCGGGACAGAAAATCAGCCCCAGCATTTT. It is translated as CASSAGTENQPQHF.

The chain employs TRBV18 and TRBJ1-2; possibly TRBD1 for D (5 bases). CDR1 and CDR2 from the germline V gene are KGHSH and LQKENI. The length of the CDR3 is 14 residues. Between the trimmed V and J ends, which lost 3 bases and 8 bases, there was a span of 16 bases. The CDR3 coding sequence is TGTGCCAGCTCACCGGGGGGAGGGTTGGGCGGCTACACCTTC. Its protein product is CASSPGGGLGGYTF.

The chain combines TRBV5-5 with TRBJ2-7, with 9 positions matching TRBD1. J was trimmed by 2 bases and V by 0 bases; bases with no gene match: 6. From germline, CDR1 is SGHKS and CDR2 YYEKEE (reference sequence). CDR3 length equals 16 residues. As DNA, the CDR3 is TGTGCCAGCAGCTTGGCCAGTGGGACAGGGACCTACGAGCAGTACTTC. It specifies CASSLASGTGTYEQYF.

The rearrangement links TRBV6-5 to TRBJ1-2; TRBD1 might be the D (6 bases). V was cut by 2 bases and J by 4 bases, with 8 bases left in between. Germline loops: CDR1 MNHEY, CDR2 SVGAGI. The CDR3 spans 13 residues. The CDR3 DNA sequence: TGTGCCAGCAGTTACGACAGGAGCTATGGCTACACCTTC. Protein: CASSYDRSYGYTF.

V gene TRBV6-1 combines with J gene TRBJ1-5; 7 bases agree with TRBD1. Per the germline V gene, CDR1 is MNHNS and CDR2 is SASEGT. The V gene end was trimmed by 1 base and the J gene end by 1 base; junction bases not matched to a gene: 1. CDR3 length: 15 amino acids. The CDR3 region has the DNA TGTGCCAGCAGTGAAGTCAGGGGGAGCAATCAGCCCCAGCATTTT. It specifies CASSEVRGSNQPQHF.

V usage is TRBV11-2 and J usage is TRBJ2-7, with D maybe TRBD1 (5 bases). Trimming took off 3 bases at V and 8 bases at J, with 26 bases between the two ends. CDR3 size: 17 residues. The V gene's germline CDR1 is SGHAT and CDR2 FQNNGV. The CDR3 bases are TGTGCCAGCAGCTTTCGGCCTGGCGGACAAGGATCAGGGCAGCAGTACTTC. Protein product: CASSFRPGGQGSGQQYF. Supplemented by reference TRBV11-2 and TRBJ2-7, the full variable domain reads EAGVAQSPRYKIIEKRQSVAFWCNPISGHATLYWYQQILGQGPKLLIQFQNNGVVDDSQLPKDRFSAERLKGVDSTLKIQPAKLEDSAVYLCASSFRPGGQGSGQQYFGPGTRLTVT.

The chain couples TRBV18 to TRBJ2-7; 14 nucleotides align to TRBD2. The CDR3 contains 15 residues. CDR1 is KGHSH and CDR2 is LQKENI in the germline V gene. V gave up 2 bases and J gave up 5 bases; unmatched junction bases: 2. The chain's CDR3 is CASSPGLAGGHEQYF. DNA of the CDR3: TGTGCCAGCTCACCAGGACTAGCGGGAGGCCACGAGCAGTACTTC.

This clone was counted once. This chain joins TRBV10-1 and TRBJ2-1; 10 bases are shared with TRBD2. This CDR3 spans 17 amino acids. Germline loops: CDR1 WNHNN, CDR2 SYGVQD (reference sequence). V shed 3 bases and J 6 bases; nucleotides not matched to a gene: 11. The DNA of the CDR3 is TGCGCCAGCAGTGACCCTCTTTCGAGCGGGGGGGCCAATGAGCAGTTCTTC. Amino acids: CASSDPLSSGGANEQFF.

The chain has TRBV18 and TRBJ2-5, with D unresolved. Germline CDR1 is KGHSH and CDR2 is LQKENI. This CDR3 is 15 amino acids long. The V gene lost 2 bases and the J gene lost 5 bases, with 15 bases spanning the gap. The CDR3 sequence is CASSPTGAFDETQYF. In DNA, the CDR3 is TGTGCCAGCTCACCAACGGGTGCCTTTGACGAGACCCAGTACTTC.

Comments on this clone: Other DNA sequences within the sample encode an identical CDR3. The rearrangement joins TRBV5-1 to TRBJ1-5; TRBD1 might be the D (5 bases). Trimming shortened V by 0 bases and J by 6 bases, and 10 bases separated the two germline ends. Germline V gene data show CDR1 as SGHRS and CDR2 as YFSETQ. There are 14 residues in the CDR3. CDR3 sequence reads: CASSLAGVGQPQHF. The CDR3 coding sequence is TGCGCCAGCAGCTTGGCGGGGGTCGGTCAGCCCCAGCATTTT.

The CDR3 reads CASSTGQGANYGYTF. The CDR3 DNA reads TGTGCCAGCAGCACAGGACAGGGGGCTAACTATGGCTACACCTTC. This chain joins TRBV5-4 and TRBJ1-2; 10 nucleotides match TRBD1. V was clipped by 4 bases and J by 0 bases; unmatched bases: 3. The CDR3 loop spans 15 amino acids. Germline loops: CDR1 SGHNT, CDR2 YYREEE (reference sequence).